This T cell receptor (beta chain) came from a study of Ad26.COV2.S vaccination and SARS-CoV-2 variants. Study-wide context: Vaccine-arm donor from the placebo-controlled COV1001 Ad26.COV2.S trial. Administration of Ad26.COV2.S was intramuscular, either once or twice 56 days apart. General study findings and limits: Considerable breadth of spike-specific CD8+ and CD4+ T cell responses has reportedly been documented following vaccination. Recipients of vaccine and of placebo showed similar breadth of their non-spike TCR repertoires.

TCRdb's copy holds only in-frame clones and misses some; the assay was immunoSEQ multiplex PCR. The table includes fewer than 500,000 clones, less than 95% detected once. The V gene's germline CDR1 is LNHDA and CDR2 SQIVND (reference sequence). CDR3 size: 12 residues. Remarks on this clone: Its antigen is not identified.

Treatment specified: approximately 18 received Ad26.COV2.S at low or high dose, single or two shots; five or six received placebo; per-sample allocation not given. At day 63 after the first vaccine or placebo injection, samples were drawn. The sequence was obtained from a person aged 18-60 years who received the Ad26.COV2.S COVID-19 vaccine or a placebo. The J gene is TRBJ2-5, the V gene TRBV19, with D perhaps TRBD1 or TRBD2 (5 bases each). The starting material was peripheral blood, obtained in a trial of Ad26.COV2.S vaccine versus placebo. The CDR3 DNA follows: TGTGTTGGGACGGGAAGAAAAGAGACCCAGTACTTC. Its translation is CVGTGRKETQYF. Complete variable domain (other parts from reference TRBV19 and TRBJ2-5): DGGITQSPKYLFRKEGQNVTLSCEQNLNHDAMYWYRQDPGQGLRLIYYSQIVNDFQKGDIAEGYSVSREKKESFPLTVTSAQKNPTAFYLCVGTGRKETQYFGPGTRLLVL.